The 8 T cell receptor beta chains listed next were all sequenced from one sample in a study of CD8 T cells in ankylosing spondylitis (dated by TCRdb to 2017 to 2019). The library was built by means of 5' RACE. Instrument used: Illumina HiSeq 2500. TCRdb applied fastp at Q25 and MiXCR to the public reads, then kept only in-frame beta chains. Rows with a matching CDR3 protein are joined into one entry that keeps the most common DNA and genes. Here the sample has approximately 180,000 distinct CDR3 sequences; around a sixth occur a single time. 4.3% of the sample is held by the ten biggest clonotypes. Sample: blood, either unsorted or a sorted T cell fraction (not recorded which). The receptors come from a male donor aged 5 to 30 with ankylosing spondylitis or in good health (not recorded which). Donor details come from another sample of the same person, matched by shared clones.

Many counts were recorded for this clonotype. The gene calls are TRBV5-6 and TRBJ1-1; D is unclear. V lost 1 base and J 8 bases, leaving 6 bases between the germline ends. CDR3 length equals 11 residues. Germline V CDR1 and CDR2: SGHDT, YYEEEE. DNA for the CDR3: TGTGCCAGCAGCTTGAGTACAGAAGCTTTCTTT. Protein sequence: CASSLSTEAFF.

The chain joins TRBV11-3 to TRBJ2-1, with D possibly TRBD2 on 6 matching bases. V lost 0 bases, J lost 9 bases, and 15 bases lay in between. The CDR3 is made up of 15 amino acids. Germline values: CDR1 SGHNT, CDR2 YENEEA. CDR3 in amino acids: CASSLDLTGALEQFF. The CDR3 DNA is TGTGCCAGCAGCTTAGATCTAACGGGAGCCCTTGAGCAGTTCTTC.

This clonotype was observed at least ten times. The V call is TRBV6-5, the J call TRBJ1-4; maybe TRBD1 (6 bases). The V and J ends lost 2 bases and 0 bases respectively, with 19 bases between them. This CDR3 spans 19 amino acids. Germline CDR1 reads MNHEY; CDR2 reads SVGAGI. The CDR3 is CASSYGGGAPRATNEKLFF. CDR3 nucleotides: TGTGCCAGCAGTTACGGGGGGGGGGCGCCCCGAGCAACTAATGAAAAACTGTTTTTT.

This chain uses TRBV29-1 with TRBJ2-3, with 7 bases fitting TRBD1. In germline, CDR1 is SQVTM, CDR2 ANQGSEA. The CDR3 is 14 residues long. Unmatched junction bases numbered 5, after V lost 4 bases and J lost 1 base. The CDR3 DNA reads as TGCAGCGTTGTTTCCGGACAGGGCACAGATACGCAGTATTTT. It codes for CSVVSGQGTDTQYF.

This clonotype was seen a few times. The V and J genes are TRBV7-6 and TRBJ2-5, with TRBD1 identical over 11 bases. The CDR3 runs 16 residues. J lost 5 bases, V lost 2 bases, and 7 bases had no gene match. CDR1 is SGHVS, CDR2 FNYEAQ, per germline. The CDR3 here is CASSLRTGGVGETQYF. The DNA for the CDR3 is TGTGCCAGCAGCTTACGGACAGGGGGCGTAGGGGAGACCCAGTACTTC.

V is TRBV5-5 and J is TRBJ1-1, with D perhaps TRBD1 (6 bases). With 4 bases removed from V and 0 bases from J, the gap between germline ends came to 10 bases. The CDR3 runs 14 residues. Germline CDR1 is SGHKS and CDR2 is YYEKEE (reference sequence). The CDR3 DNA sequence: TGTGCCAGCAGCCTGGGACATATGAACACTGAAGCTTTCTTT. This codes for CASSLGHMNTEAFF.

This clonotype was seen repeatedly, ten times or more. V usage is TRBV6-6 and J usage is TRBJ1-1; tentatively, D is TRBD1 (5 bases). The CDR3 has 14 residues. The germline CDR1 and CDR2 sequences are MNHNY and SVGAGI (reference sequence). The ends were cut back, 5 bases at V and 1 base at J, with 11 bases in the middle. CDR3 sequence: CASSPTVRNTEAFF. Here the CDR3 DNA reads TGTGCCAGCAGTCCGACAGTTAGGAACACTGAAGCTTTCTTT.

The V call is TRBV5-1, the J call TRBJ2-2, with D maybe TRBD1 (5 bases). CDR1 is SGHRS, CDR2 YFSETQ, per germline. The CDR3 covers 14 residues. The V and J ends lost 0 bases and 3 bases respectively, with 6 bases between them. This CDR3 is CASSLGQYTGELFF. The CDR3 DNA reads TGCGCCAGCAGCTTGGGACAGTACACCGGGGAGCTGTTTTTT.